Sequencing of this TCR beta chain was carried out in a study of cytomegalovirus exposure and HLA in healthy donors. The V end lost 4 bases, the J end lost 6 bases, and 14 bases lay between the germline ends. CDR1 is SGHNT and CDR2 is YYREEE in the germline V gene (reference sequence). CDR3 length equals 14 residues. Profiled with immunoSEQ multiplex PCR; TCRdb holds only in-frame clones, not every one. Of a few hundred thousand clones detected, nearly 90% appear once; the ten largest clones hold under 0.45%. This chain uses TRBV5-4 with TRBJ2-1, with D perhaps TRBD1 (6 bases). Sequences were obtained from PBMCs. The TCR was taken from a woman aged 18 to 35 in good health and CMV-seronegative. The CDR3 sequence is CASSRPDSSNEQFF. CDR3 DNA sequence: TGTGCCAGCAGCAGGCCGGACAGCAGCAATGAGCAGTTCTTC.